Below, 15 T cell receptor beta chains from the same sample are listed, as sequenced in a study of shared T cell receptors in the human thymus. Produced via immunoSEQ multiplex PCR; TCRdb's table is partial and in-frame only. The sample lists about 660,000 clones; over 75% were seen once. This same sample was also part of a study on human thymus T cells.

The specimen sequenced was thymocytes. The receptor set was obtained from a boy younger than two with a congenital heart defect.

The chain is built from TRBV12-2 and TRBJ1-5; whether TRBD1, the table's D call, matches the DNA was not checked. TRBV12-2 is tagged as a pseudogene. The CDR3 is 14 amino acids. The CDR3, as DNA: TGTGCAAGTCGCCGGGGACAGGGCGATCAGCCCCAGCATTTT. Protein sequence: CASRRGQGDQPQHF.

The count of this clone is one. V gene TRBV27 combines with J gene TRBJ1-1, with D possibly being TRBD1 (6 bases). The CDR3 sequence is 19 residues long. CDR1 and CDR2 from the germline V gene are MNHEY and SMNVEV (reference sequence). With 0 bases removed from V and 0 bases from J, the gap between germline ends came to 20 bases. CDR3 protein: CASSLSLIAGGKMNTEAFF. CDR3 DNA sequence: TGTGCCAGCAGTTTATCCCTGATTGCGGGGGGCAAAATGAACACTGAAGCTTTCTTT.

The rearrangement joins TRBV7-9 to TRBJ2-7; TRBD2 agrees at 9 bases. This CDR3 is 17 amino acids long. The ends lost 5 bases at V and 3 bases at J; junction bases unmatched: 14. Germline V CDR1 and CDR2: SEHNR, FQNEAQ (reference sequence). The DNA for the CDR3 is TGTGCCAGCAGCCCCATTCCCTTTTTAGCGGGAGTCTACGAGCAGTACTTC. This sequence encodes CASSPIPFLAGVYEQYF.

The chain has TRBV19 and TRBJ1-1; no definite D call. CDR3 size: 14 residues. V was cut by 6 bases and J by 0 bases, with 11 bases left in between. The germline gives CDR1 LNHDA, CDR2 SQIVND (reference sequence). Here the CDR3 reads CASRVLEVNTEAFF. Here the CDR3 DNA reads TGTGCCAGTAGGGTTTTGGAGGTGAACACTGAAGCTTTCTTT.

The chain employs TRBV27 and TRBJ2-7, with 9 bases that match TRBD1. Germline CDR1 and CDR2: MNHEY and SMNVEV (reference sequence). The CDR3 is 15 amino acids. Losses at the gene ends were 4 bases for V and 5 bases for J; bases not matched to a gene: 9. The CDR3 here is CASSSIQGADNEQYF. CDR3 nucleotide sequence: TGTGCCAGCAGTTCCATACAGGGGGCCGATAACGAGCAGTACTTC.

The rearrangement uses TRBV5-4 and TRBJ1-2, with D tentatively TRBD1 (5 bases). V gave up 2 bases and J gave up 1 base, with 15 bases separating them. Per germline, CDR1 SGHNT and CDR2 YYREEE (reference sequence). The CDR3 contains 16 residues. The CDR3 loop reads CASSLRTLSYNYGYTF. CDR3 coding DNA: TGTGCCAGCAGCTTAAGGACACTGAGCTATAACTATGGCTACACCTTC.

V usage is TRBV5-1 and J usage is TRBJ1-2; possibly TRBD1 for D (6 bases). Germline V gene sequence: CDR1 SGHRS, CDR2 YFSETQ. This CDR3 has 20 residues. V was cut by 0 bases and J by 2 bases, with 26 bases left in between. The CDR3 region is CASSLASGSGAAAVNYGYTF. The CDR3 DNA follows: TGCGCCAGCAGCTTGGCCTCTGGGTCAGGGGCCGCAGCGGTAAACTATGGCTACACCTTC. The full variable domain, completed using reference TRBV5-1 and TRBJ1-2, is KAGVTQTPRYLIKTRGQQVTLSCSPISGHRSVSWYQQTPGQGLQFLFEYFSETQRNKGNFPGRFSGRQFSNSRSEMNVSTLELGDSALYLCASSLASGSGAAAVNYGYTFGSGTRLTVV.

This chain uses TRBV30 with TRBJ2-4, with 7 bases aligning to TRBD2. CDR1 and CDR2 (germline): GTSNPN, SVGIG (reference sequence). The CDR3 length is 14 residues. Trimming removed 4 bases from V and 5 bases from J; junction bases left unmatched: 8. This CDR3 reads CAWNNALAENIQYF. CDR3 bases: TGTGCCTGGAACAACGCGCTAGCGGAAAACATTCAGTACTTC.

The chain couples TRBV28 to TRBJ1-5; a possible D gene is TRBD1 (6 bases). Germline values: CDR1 MDHEN, CDR2 SYDVKM. V lost 8 bases to trimming and J lost 0 bases, with 20 bases between them. CDR3 size: 17 residues. CDR3 loop: CASSNPWTVYSNQPQHF. DNA of the CDR3: TGTGCCAGCTCTAACCCGTGGACAGTGTATAGCAATCAGCCCCAGCATTTT.

The V gene is TRBV27, the J gene TRBJ2-1; weak D call: TRBD2 (5 bases). V lost 5 bases to trimming and J lost 6 bases, with 20 bases between them. Germline V gene lookup returns CDR1 MNHEY and CDR2 SMNVEV (reference sequence). The CDR3 has 16 amino acids. The CDR3 region is CASSIADGVLLNEQFF. DNA for the CDR3: TGTGCCAGCAGTATTGCTGACGGGGTCCTCCTCAATGAGCAGTTCTTC.

This clone was counted a few times. This sequence joins TRBV6-6 and TRBJ1-4; the D is unclear. Germline CDR1 is MNHNY and CDR2 is SVGAGI (reference sequence). CDR3 size: 15 residues. The V gene lost 3 bases and the J gene lost 7 bases, with 15 bases spanning the gap. DNA for the CDR3: TGTGCCAGCAGTTATTACGCCCAATACGGTGAAAAACTGTTTTTT. This sequence encodes CASSYYAQYGEKLFF.

The rearrangement joins TRBV6-4 to TRBJ2-3, with 9 bases aligning to TRBD2. This CDR3 contains 17 residues. Germline CDR1 MRHNA, CDR2 SNTAGT. Trimming at V came to 3 bases and at J to 0 bases, leaving 7 bases not matched to a gene. Written as DNA, the CDR3 is TGTGCCAGCAGTGATGAGACTAGCGGTCCTAGCACAGATACGCAGTATTTT. Its protein is CASSDETSGPSTDTQYF.

The CDR3 protein is CASSYSAEAQPQHF. Written as DNA, the CDR3 is TGTGCCAGCAGTTACTCGGCCGAGGCTCAGCCCCAGCATTTT. This chain uses TRBV6-5 with TRBJ1-5; D is undetermined. V was cut by 0 bases and J by 6 bases, with 9 bases left in between. This CDR3 has 14 amino acids. Looked up from germline, CDR1 is MNHEY and CDR2 is SVGAGI.

This clone has only a few counts. CDR3 coding DNA: TGTGCCAGCAGCACGTGGGGCGGGAGGCCCTCCTACGAGCAGTACTTC. Its protein is CASSTWGGRPSYEQYF. The chain carries TRBV7-6 and TRBJ2-7; TRBD2 aligns across 8 bases. The CDR3 has 16 residues. Germline trimming cut 5 bases from V and 0 bases from J; bases unmatched to any gene: 9. Looked up from germline, CDR1 is SGHVS and CDR2 is FNYEAQ.

This chain links TRBV6-1 with TRBJ2-1; the match to TRBD2 covers 12 bases. CDR1 MNHNS and CDR2 SASEGT come from the germline V gene. This CDR3 region has 17 residues. After removal of 4 bases from V and 8 bases from J, the junction contained 12 bases not matched to a gene. The CDR3 nucleotides are TGTGCCAGCAGTGCCTCTCATGAGACTAGCGGGAGCCATGAGCAGTTCTTC. Translated: CASSASHETSGSHEQFF.